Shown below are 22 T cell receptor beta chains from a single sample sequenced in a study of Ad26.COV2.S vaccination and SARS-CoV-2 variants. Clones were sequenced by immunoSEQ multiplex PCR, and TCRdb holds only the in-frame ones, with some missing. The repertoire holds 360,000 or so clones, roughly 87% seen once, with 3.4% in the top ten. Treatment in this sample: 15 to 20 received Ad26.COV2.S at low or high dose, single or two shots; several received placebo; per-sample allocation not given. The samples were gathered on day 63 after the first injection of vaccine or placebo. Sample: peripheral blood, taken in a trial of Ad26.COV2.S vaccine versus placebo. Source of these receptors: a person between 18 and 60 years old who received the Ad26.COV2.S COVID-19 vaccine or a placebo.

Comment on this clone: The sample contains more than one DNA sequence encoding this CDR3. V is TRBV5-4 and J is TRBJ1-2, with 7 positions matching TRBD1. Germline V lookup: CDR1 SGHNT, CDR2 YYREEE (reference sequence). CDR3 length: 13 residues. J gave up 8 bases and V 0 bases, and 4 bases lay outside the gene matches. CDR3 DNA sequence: TGTGCCAGCAGCTTGGGACAGGGAGGAGGCTACACCTTC. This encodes CASSLGQGGGYTF.

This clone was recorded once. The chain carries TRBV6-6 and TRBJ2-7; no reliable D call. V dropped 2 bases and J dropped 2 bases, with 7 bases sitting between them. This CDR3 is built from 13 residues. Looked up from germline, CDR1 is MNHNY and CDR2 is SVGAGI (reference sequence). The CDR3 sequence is CASSYAGPYEQYF. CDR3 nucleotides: TGTGCCAGCAGTTACGCAGGTCCCTACGAGCAGTACTTC.

Here the CDR3 reads CASSGRPNTEAFF. In nucleotides, the CDR3 is TGTGCCAGCAGTGGACGGCCGAACACTGAAGCTTTCTTT. The J gene is TRBJ1-1, the V gene TRBV25-1; D not certain. V lost 4 bases and J lost 1, with 7 bases in between. Germline values: CDR1 MGHDK, CDR2 SYGVNS. There are 13 residues in the CDR3.

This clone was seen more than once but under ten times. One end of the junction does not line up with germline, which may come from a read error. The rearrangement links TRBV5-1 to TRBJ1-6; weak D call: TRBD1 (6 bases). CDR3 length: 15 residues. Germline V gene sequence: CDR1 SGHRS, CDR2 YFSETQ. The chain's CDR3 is CASSLETGYDSPLHF. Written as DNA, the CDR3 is TGCGCCAGCAGCTTGGAGACAGGCTATGATTCACCCCTCCACTTT.

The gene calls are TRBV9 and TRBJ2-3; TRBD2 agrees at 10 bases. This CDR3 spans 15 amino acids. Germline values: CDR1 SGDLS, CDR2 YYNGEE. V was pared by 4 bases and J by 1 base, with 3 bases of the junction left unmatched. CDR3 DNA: TGTGCCAGCAGCCCCGGGACTAGCGGCACAGATACGCAGTATTTT. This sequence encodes CASSPGTSGTDTQYF.

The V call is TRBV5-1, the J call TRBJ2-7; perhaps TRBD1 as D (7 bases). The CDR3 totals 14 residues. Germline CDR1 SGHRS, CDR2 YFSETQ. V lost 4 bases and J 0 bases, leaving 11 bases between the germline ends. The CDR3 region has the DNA TGCGCCAGCAGCCAGGGGGGCCTCTCCTACGAGCAGTACTTC. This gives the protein CASSQGGLSYEQYF.

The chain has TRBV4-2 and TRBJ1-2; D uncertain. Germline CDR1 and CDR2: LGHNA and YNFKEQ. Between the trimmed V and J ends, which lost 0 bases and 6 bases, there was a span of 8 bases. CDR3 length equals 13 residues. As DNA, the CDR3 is TGTGCCAGCAGCCAAGATGCTCACGATGGCTACACCTTC. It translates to CASSQDAHDGYTF.

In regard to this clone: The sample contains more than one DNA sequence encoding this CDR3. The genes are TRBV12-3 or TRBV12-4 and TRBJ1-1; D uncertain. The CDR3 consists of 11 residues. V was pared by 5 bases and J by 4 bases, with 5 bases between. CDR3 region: CASSLGTEAFF. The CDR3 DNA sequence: TGTGCCAGCAGTCTAGGCACTGAAGCTTTCTTT.

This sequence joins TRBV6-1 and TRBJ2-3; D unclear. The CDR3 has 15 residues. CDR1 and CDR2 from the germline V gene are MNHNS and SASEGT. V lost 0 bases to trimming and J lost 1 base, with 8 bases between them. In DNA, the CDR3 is TGTGCCAGCAGTGAAGCGGAAGGCGGCACAGATACGCAGTATTTT. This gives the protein CASSEAEGGTDTQYF.

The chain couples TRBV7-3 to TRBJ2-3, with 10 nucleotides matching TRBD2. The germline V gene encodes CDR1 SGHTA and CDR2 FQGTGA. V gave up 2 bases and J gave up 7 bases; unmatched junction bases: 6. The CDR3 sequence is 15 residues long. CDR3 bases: TGTGCCAGCAGCTTACAGCGGGGGGGCAAACATACGCAGTATTTT. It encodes CASSLQRGGKHTQYF. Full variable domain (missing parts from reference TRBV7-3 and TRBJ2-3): GAGVSQTPSNKVTEKGKYVELRCDPISGHTALYWYRQSLGQGPEFLIYFQGTGAADDSGLPNDRFFAVRPEGSVSTLKIQRTERGDSAVYLCASSLQRGGKHTQYFGPGTRLTVL.

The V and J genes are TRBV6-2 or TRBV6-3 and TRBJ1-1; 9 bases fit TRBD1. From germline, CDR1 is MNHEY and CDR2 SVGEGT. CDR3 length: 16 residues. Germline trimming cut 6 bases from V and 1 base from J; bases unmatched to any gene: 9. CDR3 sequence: CASSSIPGQGNTEAFF. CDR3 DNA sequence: TGTGCCAGCAGCTCAATACCGGGACAGGGGAACACTGAAGCTTTCTTT.

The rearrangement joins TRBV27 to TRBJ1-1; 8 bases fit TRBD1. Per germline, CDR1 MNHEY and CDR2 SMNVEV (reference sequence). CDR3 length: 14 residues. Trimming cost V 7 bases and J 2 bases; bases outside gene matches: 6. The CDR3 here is CASKTTGANTEAFF. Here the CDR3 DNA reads TGTGCCAGCAAAACGACAGGGGCCAACACTGAAGCTTTCTTT.

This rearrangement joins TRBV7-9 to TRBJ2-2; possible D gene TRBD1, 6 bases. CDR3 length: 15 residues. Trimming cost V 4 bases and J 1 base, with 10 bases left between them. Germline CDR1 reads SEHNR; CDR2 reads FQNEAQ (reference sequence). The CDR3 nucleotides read TGTGCCAGCAGCTCCGAGGACAGGAACACCGGGGAGCTGTTTTTT. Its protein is CASSSEDRNTGELFF.

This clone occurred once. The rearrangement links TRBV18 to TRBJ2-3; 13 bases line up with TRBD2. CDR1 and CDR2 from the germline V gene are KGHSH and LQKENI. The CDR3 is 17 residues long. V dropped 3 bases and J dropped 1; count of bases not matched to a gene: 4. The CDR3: CASSPRGLAGGTDTQYF. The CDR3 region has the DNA TGTGCCAGCTCACCCCGTGGACTAGCGGGGGGCACAGATACGCAGTATTTT.

The DNA of the CDR3 is TGTGCCAGCAGCTTAACGTCACGAAACACTGAAGCTTTCTTT. Translated: CASSLTSRNTEAFF. V usage is TRBV7-2 and J usage is TRBJ1-1; D is undetermined. Trimming cost V 2 bases and J 2 bases, with 9 bases left between them. The CDR3 is made up of 14 amino acids. Germline CDR1 reads SGHTA; CDR2 reads FQGNSA.

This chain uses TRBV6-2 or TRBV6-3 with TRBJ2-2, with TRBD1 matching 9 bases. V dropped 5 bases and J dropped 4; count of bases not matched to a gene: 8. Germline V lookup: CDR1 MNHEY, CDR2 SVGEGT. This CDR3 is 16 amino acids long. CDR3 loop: CASSPSRDRVTGELFF. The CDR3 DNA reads TGTGCCAGCAGTCCCTCGAGGGACAGGGTCACCGGGGAGCTGTTTTTT.

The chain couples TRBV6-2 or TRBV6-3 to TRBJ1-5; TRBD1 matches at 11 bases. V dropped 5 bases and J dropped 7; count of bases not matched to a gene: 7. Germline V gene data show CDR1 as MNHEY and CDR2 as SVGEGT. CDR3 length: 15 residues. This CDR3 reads CASSKDRGRGQPQHF. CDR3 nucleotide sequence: TGTGCCAGCAGTAAGGACAGGGGGCGCGGGCAGCCCCAGCATTTT.

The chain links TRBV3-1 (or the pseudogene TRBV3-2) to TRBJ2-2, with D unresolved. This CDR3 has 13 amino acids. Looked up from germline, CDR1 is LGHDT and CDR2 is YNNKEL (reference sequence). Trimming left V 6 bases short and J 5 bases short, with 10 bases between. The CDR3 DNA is TGTGCCAGCAGTCCAACTCATACCGGGGAGCTGTTTTTT. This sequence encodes CASSPTHTGELFF.

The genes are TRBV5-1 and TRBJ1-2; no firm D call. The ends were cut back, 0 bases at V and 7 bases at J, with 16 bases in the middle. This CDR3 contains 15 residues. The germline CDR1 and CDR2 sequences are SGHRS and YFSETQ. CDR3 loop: CASSLAAGFEAGYTF. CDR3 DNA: TGCGCCAGCAGCTTGGCCGCGGGTTTCGAGGCTGGCTACACCTTC.

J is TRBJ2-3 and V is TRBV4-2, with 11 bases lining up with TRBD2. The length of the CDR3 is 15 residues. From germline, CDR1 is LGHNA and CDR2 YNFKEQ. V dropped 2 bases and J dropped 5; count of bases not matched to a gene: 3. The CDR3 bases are TGTGCCAGCAGCCAAATAGCGGGGGGGAAAGATACGCAGTATTTT. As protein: CASSQIAGGKDTQYF.

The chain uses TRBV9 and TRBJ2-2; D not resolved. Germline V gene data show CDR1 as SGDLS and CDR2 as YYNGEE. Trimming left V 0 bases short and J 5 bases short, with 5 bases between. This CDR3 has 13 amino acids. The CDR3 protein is CASSVGFTGELFF. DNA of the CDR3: TGTGCCAGCAGCGTAGGATTTACCGGGGAGCTGTTTTTT.

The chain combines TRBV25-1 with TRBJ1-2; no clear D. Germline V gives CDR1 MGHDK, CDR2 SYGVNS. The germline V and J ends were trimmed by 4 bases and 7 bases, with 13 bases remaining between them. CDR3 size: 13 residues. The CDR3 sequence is CASSVSVWSGYTF. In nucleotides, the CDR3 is TGTGCCAGCAGTGTTTCGGTGTGGAGTGGCTACACCTTC.